These 11 T cell receptor beta chains were all obtained from the same sample, sequenced in a study of T cell repertoires in cytomegalovirus infection. No antigen has been identified for these receptors. Using its own MiXCR run on the reads, TCRdb lists one record per CDR3 protein. The table has fewer than 1,000,000 distinct CDR3 sequences, roughly 30% seen once. The sequencing used cultured CD8+ T cells from PBMCs, collected from culture after CMV antigen stimulation. The source of these receptors is a human donor in good health (CMV status not recorded). Some clones in this sample may be carry-over from other donors' samples.

The rearrangement uses TRBV12-3 or TRBV12-4 and TRBJ1-6, with D perhaps matching TRBD1 (5 bases). The CDR3 is 12 residues long. The V gene lost 6 bases and the J gene lost 11 bases, with 11 bases spanning the gap. CDR3 DNA: TGTGCCAGCAGCCGACCGACAGCACCCCTCCACTTT. It encodes CASSRPTAPLHF.

The table lists this clonotype with a few counts. The rearrangement joins TRBV4-1 to TRBJ1-3, with TRBD1 matching over 11 bases. V lost 0 bases, J lost 3 bases, and 13 bases stayed unmatched. The V gene's germline CDR1 is MGHRA and CDR2 YSYEKL. This CDR3 has 20 residues. CDR3 amino acids: CASSQDSMTGQGAGGNTIYF. In DNA, the CDR3 is TGCGCCAGCAGCCAAGACTCTATGACCGGACAGGGGGCTGGTGGAAACACCATATATTTT.

This clonotype was detected a few times. V and J are TRBV12-3 or TRBV12-4 and TRBJ1-3; 7 bases are a match to TRBD1. Germline trimming cut 7 bases from V and 4 bases from J; bases unmatched to any gene: 7. The CDR3 is 14 amino acids. The CDR3 DNA is TGTGCCAGCAACCAAGGGACAGTCGGAAACACCATATATTTT. Its protein is CASNQGTVGNTIYF.

Points on this clonotype: Its ends do not fully match the called genes, so a read error is possible. The chain couples TRBV28 to TRBJ1-2, with TRBD1 identical over 9 bases. CDR3 length equals 14 residues. Looked up from germline, CDR1 is MDHEN and CDR2 is SYDVKM. CDR3 bases: TGTGTCAGCGCTAACAGGGGGCGCACCTATGGCTACACCTTC. Protein product: CVSANRGRTYGYTF.

The chain combines TRBV6-5 with TRBJ2-5, with 11 bases aligning to TRBD2. Germline-derived CDR1 and CDR2 are MNHEY and SVGAGI. V was pared by 2 bases and J by 4 bases, with 3 bases of the junction left unmatched. The CDR3 length is 15 residues. The CDR3 sequence: CASSYPTSGGETQYF. CDR3 sequence (DNA): TGTGCCAGCAGTTACCCTACTAGCGGGGGAGAGACCCAGTACTTC.

Of note for this clonotype: A much larger clone differs from this one at a single base, so this may be a read error. The rearrangement uses TRBV10-1 and TRBJ2-7, with D possibly being TRBD2 (6 bases). Trimming pared 7 bases from V and 3 bases from J, leaving 13 bases between. Germline lookup yields CDR1 WNHNN and CDR2 SYGVQD (reference sequence). The CDR3 is 13 residues long. Here the CDR3 reads CASNAGLGYEQYF. CDR3 nucleotides: TGCGCCAGCAACGCGGGACTGGGCTACGAGCAGTACTTC.

This clonotype was counted many times. The chain has TRBV19 and TRBJ1-1; tentatively, D is TRBD1 (6 bases). The V gene's germline CDR1 is LNHDA and CDR2 SQIVND (reference sequence). The CDR3 is 14 amino acids. Between the trimmed V and J ends, which lost 9 bases and 0 bases, there was a span of 14 bases. The CDR3 DNA reads TGTGCCAGCAGTTCGGGGACATTGAACACTGAAGCTTTCTTT. Amino acid sequence: CASSSGTLNTEAFF.

The V call is TRBV19, the J call TRBJ1-2; D possibly corresponds to TRBD1 (6 bases). The V end was cut by 8 bases, the J end by 6 bases, with 19 bases between. Germline V gene lookup returns CDR1 LNHDA and CDR2 SQIVND (reference sequence). The CDR3 runs 14 residues. CDR3 sequence (DNA): TGTGCCAGTTGGGGACACCTGCCTCCGGATGGCTACACCTTC. As protein: CASWGHLPPDGYTF.

This clonotype was picked up a small number of times. V gene TRBV10-3 combines with J gene TRBJ2-3, with TRBD2 identical over 9 bases. V trimming: 4 bases; J trimming: 5 bases; junction bases outside the gene matches: 7. The CDR3 totals 15 residues. From germline, CDR1 is ENHRY and CDR2 SYGVKD. The CDR3 DNA follows: TGTGCCATCAGTGTTCGGCGGGGGGGCGTAGATACGCAGTATTTT. This encodes CAISVRRGGVDTQYF.

This chain uses TRBV11-2 with TRBJ1-4; no clear D. This CDR3 region has 17 residues. The ends were cut back, 5 bases at V and 2 bases at J, with 18 bases in the middle. Germline values: CDR1 SGHAT, CDR2 FQNNGV. The CDR3 bases are TGTGCCAGCAGCCGACACCCTGGAGAGGCGACTAATGAAAAACTGTTTTTT. Residues: CASSRHPGEATNEKLFF.

This clonotype was found a few times. The V call is TRBV12-3 or TRBV12-4, the J call TRBJ1-4; maybe TRBD1 (5 bases). V shed 5 bases and J shed 12 bases, with 19 bases lying between them. The CDR3 loop spans 14 amino acids. The CDR3 sequence is CASSPTGGGVELFF. CDR3 DNA: TGTGCCAGCAGTCCGACCGGCGGAGGGGTGGAACTGTTTTTT.